The clone carrying this T cell receptor (beta chain) was counted only a few times. Antigen: not known. Prepared libraries of TCR beta cDNA carried unique molecular identifiers. T cells, roughly 0.95 to 10 million of them, yielded 500,000 or so cDNA molecules. MiXCR, applied by TCRdb to the PCR reads, yields one record per CDR3 protein. The table includes approximately 460,000 distinct CDR3 sequences, under 55% detected once. These data originate in a study of post-analysis software for immune sequencing data. Background on the study: Included among the disease courses, which were recorded for the cohort, were relapsing-remitting, secondary progressive and progressive-relapsing multiple sclerosis. Study observations and caveats: The five TRBV segments detected at higher frequency in patients than in controls included TRBV5-6, TRBV5-1 and TRBV20-1. Batch-mates among the samples co-clustered strongly by F measure. There was significantly lower normalized Chao1 diversity in multiple sclerosis patients than in controls.

The CDR3 runs 14 residues. Germline assignment: CDR1 SEHNR and CDR2 FQNEAQ (reference sequence). The junction had 7 bases not matched to a gene; V was cut back by 3 bases and J by 5 bases. The receptor's source is a girl between 5 and 17 years old with multiple sclerosis. The sample consisted of blood. This chain joins TRBV7-9 and TRBJ2-7, with 7 bases fitting TRBD2. CDR3 sequence (DNA): TGTGCCAGCAGCTTTCGGGGGGAGTTAAACGAGCAGTACTTC. Its translation: CASSFRGELNEQYF.